The next 32 T cell receptor beta chains were all read from a single sample in a study of identical twins. One entry per CDR3 protein, called by TCRdb with MiXCR from the 5' RACE reads. The data show about 240,000 distinct CDR3 sequences, with under 12% seen just once and 9% to 10% held by the top ten. Sequencing input: memory T cells sorted from blood. The receptors originated from a man over 45 in good health.

V usage is TRBV28 and J usage is TRBJ1-5; 8 nucleotides line up with TRBD1. V was pared by 6 bases and J by 9 bases, with 16 bases of the junction left unmatched. Germline CDR1 and CDR2: MDHEN and SYDVKM. The CDR3 extends over 16 amino acids. In DNA, the CDR3 is TGTGCCAGCAGGTGGAGGGGACAGGCCCTGGATAGGCCCCAGCATTTT. Protein sequence: CASRWRGQALDRPQHF.

The chain is built from TRBV20-1 and TRBJ2-7; TRBD2 aligns across 9 bases. The CDR3 spans 14 residues. The ends lost 6 bases at V and 2 bases at J; junction bases unmatched: 8. Germline CDR1 reads DFQATT; CDR2 reads SNEGSKA (reference sequence). CDR3 region: CSATGTSSTYEQYF. The DNA of the CDR3 is TGCAGTGCAACCGGGACTAGCAGCACCTACGAGCAGTACTTC.

This clonotype was seen repeatedly, ten times or more. This sequence joins TRBV27 and TRBJ2-1, with 8 bases that match TRBD2. V was pared by 3 bases and J by 5 bases, with 9 bases of the junction left unmatched. Germline V gene lookup returns CDR1 MNHEY and CDR2 SMNVEV (reference sequence). The CDR3 totals 16 residues. This CDR3 reads CASSFLVGGGHNEQFF. The CDR3 DNA is TGTGCCAGCAGTTTTCTGGTCGGGGGGGGCCACAATGAGCAGTTCTTC.

The sample holds many counts of this clonotype. The rearrangement uses TRBV7-9 and TRBJ2-7; D gene unclear. V gave up 2 bases and J gave up 9 bases, with 8 bases separating them. CDR1 is SEHNR, CDR2 FQNEAQ, per germline (reference sequence). CDR3 length equals 11 residues. Here the CDR3 reads CASSLSGGQYF. DNA of the CDR3: TGTGCCAGCAGCTTATCCGGCGGGCAGTACTTC.

The chain is built from TRBV30 and TRBJ2-2, with TRBD1 as a possible D gene (5 bases). CDR1 is GTSNPN, CDR2 SVGIG, per germline (reference sequence). Trimming pared 5 bases from V and 0 bases from J, leaving 10 bases between. CDR3 size: 14 residues. The DNA for the CDR3 is TGTGCCTGGGCCCGACAGTCGAACACCGGGGAGCTGTTTTTT. Amino acids: CAWARQSNTGELFF.

The CDR3: CAISEGQVRNYEQYF. The CDR3 bases are TGTGCCATCAGTGAGGGACAGGTCCGGAACTACGAGCAGTACTTC. V usage is TRBV10-3 and J usage is TRBJ2-7; TRBD1 matches 7 bases. Germline V CDR1 and CDR2: ENHRY, SYGVKD. With 2 bases clipped from V and 3 bases from J, the junction kept 7 bases outside the gene matches. This CDR3 has 15 amino acids.

The chain is built from TRBV7-2 and TRBJ2-7, with D perhaps matching TRBD1 (6 bases). The CDR3 runs 14 residues. Germline CDR1 and CDR2: SGHTA and FQGNSA. V dropped 6 bases and J dropped 2 bases, with 14 bases sitting between them. The CDR3 nucleotides are TGTGCCAGCAGTCCTGACAGGTTCCCCTACGAGCAGTACTTC. It translates to CASSPDRFPYEQYF.

This clonotype was seen more than once but under ten times. The chain joins TRBV28 to TRBJ1-2, with 8 bases that match TRBD1. The V and J ends lost 6 bases and 5 bases, in that order; junction bases with no gene match: 5. Germline V gene sequence: CDR1 MDHEN, CDR2 SYDVKM. The CDR3 covers 13 residues. CDR3 bases: TGTGCCAGCAGGCTGACAGGGGAGTATGGCTACACCTTC. Translated: CASRLTGEYGYTF.

The rearrangement uses TRBV30 and TRBJ1-2; D may be TRBD1 (6 bases). V was shortened by 7 bases and J by 7 bases, with 16 bases between the two germline ends. CDR3 size: 12 residues. Germline loops: CDR1 GTSNPN, CDR2 SVGIG (reference sequence). CDR3 bases: TGTGCCTCCGCGGGACAAACGGGTGGCTACACCTTC. This gives the protein CASAGQTGGYTF.

This clonotype has a count of ten or more. This chain links TRBV29-1 with TRBJ2-2; D unresolved. V shed 6 bases and J shed 4 bases, with 12 bases lying between them. This CDR3 is 13 amino acids long. Germline V gene data show CDR1 as SQVTM and CDR2 as ANQGSEA. CDR3 in amino acids: CSVRARATGELFF. CDR3 nucleotide sequence: TGCAGCGTCCGGGCTCGGGCCACCGGGGAGCTGTTTTTT.

This chain links TRBV5-4 with TRBJ2-7; 11 bases are a match to TRBD2. V lost 5 bases, J lost 0 bases, and 4 bases stayed unmatched. The germline CDR1 and CDR2 sequences are SGHNT and YYREEE (reference sequence). This CDR3 comprises 15 residues. The CDR3 DNA reads as TGTGCCAGCAGGGGGGGACTAGCGGACTCCTACGAGCAGTACTTC. This codes for CASRGGLADSYEQYF.

The chain joins TRBV6-2 or TRBV6-3 to TRBJ2-2; tentative D call: TRBD2 (7 bases). Deletions cut 6 bases from V and 0 bases from J, with 11 bases between. Germline assignment: CDR1 MNHEY and CDR2 SVGEGT. CDR3 size: 15 residues. The CDR3 is CASRLGGANTGELFF. The CDR3 DNA sequence: TGTGCCAGCAGACTAGGGGGGGCGAACACCGGGGAGCTGTTTTTT.

This clonotype was seen at least ten times. The chain uses TRBV9 and TRBJ2-2; TRBD1 is a possible D gene (5 bases). This CDR3 contains 13 residues. The germline V and J ends were trimmed by 5 bases and 4 bases, with 9 bases remaining between them. The germline V gene encodes CDR1 SGDLS and CDR2 YYNGEE. CDR3 nucleotides: TGTGCCAGCAGTGCCAGGGCCACCGGGGAGCTGTTTTTT. Protein sequence: CASSARATGELFF.

In its sample, this clonotype was seen many times. J is TRBJ2-3 and V is TRBV5-1; D call uncertain. The CDR3 contains 14 residues. Germline V gives CDR1 SGHRS, CDR2 YFSETQ. V was clipped by 0 bases and J by 4 bases, with 9 bases between them. In DNA form, the CDR3 reads TGCGCCAGCAGCTTGGGGGTTGGGGCAGATACGCAGTATTTT. Translated, it gives CASSLGVGADTQYF.

In this sample, this clonotype turned up a few times. CDR3 sequence: CASSLLATPGQGSGNTIYF. CDR3 coding DNA: TGTGCCAGCAGTCTACTCGCAACCCCGGGACAGGGCTCTGGAAACACCATATATTTT. This chain uses TRBV12-3 or TRBV12-4 with TRBJ1-3; 9 bases agree with TRBD1. The CDR3 consists of 19 residues. J lost 0 bases, V lost 5 bases, and 14 bases had no gene match.

This clonotype was recorded at least ten times. The CDR3, as DNA: TGCGCCAGCAGCTTGGATGGTTCGAACACCGGGGAGCTGTTTTTT. This translates into CASSLDGSNTGELFF. This rearrangement joins TRBV5-1 to TRBJ2-2, with D unresolved. Trimming stripped 0 bases from V and 0 bases from J, with 6 bases between. Germline V gene lookup returns CDR1 SGHRS and CDR2 YFSETQ. The CDR3 length is 15 residues.

This clonotype was seen repeatedly, ten times or more. The J gene is TRBJ2-4, the V gene TRBV9; no definite D call. The CDR3 runs to 16 residues. The V and J ends lost 4 bases and 1 base respectively, with 15 bases between them. The germline V gene encodes CDR1 SGDLS and CDR2 YYNGEE. In nucleotides, the CDR3 is TGTGCCAGCAGCCCAGACCCTGGCTGGGCCAAAAACATTCAGTACTTC. It yields the protein CASSPDPGWAKNIQYF.

This clonotype was observed at least ten times. J is TRBJ2-5 and V is TRBV5-5; D uncertain. The CDR3 totals 14 residues. Germline-derived CDR1 and CDR2 are SGHKS and YYEKEE (reference sequence). V lost 3 bases and J 0 bases, leaving 9 bases between the germline ends. CDR3 in DNA: TGTGCCAGCAGCTATGAAGTGTACCAAGAGACCCAGTACTTC. Residues: CASSYEVYQETQYF.

The chain combines TRBV7-2 with TRBJ2-1; D gene unclear. Trimming left V 5 bases short and J 6 bases short, with 11 bases between. The germline gives CDR1 SGHTA, CDR2 FQGNSA. The CDR3 consists of 13 residues. The CDR3 here is CASSTRVLNEQFF. The CDR3 DNA sequence: TGTGCCAGCAGCACCCGGGTCCTCAATGAGCAGTTCTTC.

There are many counts of this clonotype. The gene calls are TRBV12-3 or TRBV12-4 and TRBJ2-2, with TRBD2 identical over 11 bases. After removal of 4 bases from V and 5 bases from J, the junction contained 18 bases not matched to a gene. The CDR3 totals 20 residues. CDR3 sequence: CASSSMGQLAGVRGTGELFF. The CDR3 nucleotides read TGTGCCAGCAGTTCAATGGGCCAACTAGCGGGAGTTCGAGGGACCGGGGAGCTGTTTTTT.

This clonotype was counted only a few times. The chain carries TRBV10-3 and TRBJ2-5, with TRBD1 matching 7 bases. Germline CDR1 reads ENHRY; CDR2 reads SYGVKD. This CDR3 has 16 amino acids. V lost 2 bases and J lost 3; bases outside the gene matches: 9. The CDR3 reads CAISENQPGQKETQYF. CDR3 in DNA: TGTGCCATCAGTGAGAACCAACCGGGACAGAAAGAGACCCAGTACTTC.

The chain is built from TRBV7-2 and TRBJ1-5; the D is unclear. V lost 4 bases to trimming and J lost 1 base, with 11 bases between them. CDR1 and CDR2 (germline): SGHTA, FQGNSA. This CDR3 spans 15 amino acids. DNA of the CDR3: TGTGCCAGCAGCTCCGTCGGCGGAAGCAATCAGCCCCAGCATTTT. The encoded protein is CASSSVGGSNQPQHF.

This clonotype was seen a few times. V and J are TRBV2 and TRBJ1-5; 9 bases align to TRBD1. Germline CDR1 and CDR2: SNHLY and FYNNEI. CDR3 length: 15 amino acids. The V segment lost 7 bases and the J segment 6 bases; nucleotides outside the gene matches: 10. The CDR3 region is CASKGPGTGIQPQHF. CDR3 DNA sequence: TGTGCCAGCAAGGGCCCAGGGACAGGGATTCAGCCCCAGCATTTT. Variable domain in full (rest from reference TRBV2 and TRBJ1-5): EPEVTQTPSHQVTQMGQEVILRCVPISNHLYFYWYRQILGQKVEFLVSFYNNEISEKSEIFDDQFSVERPDGSNFTLKIRSTKLEDSAMYFCASKGPGTGIQPQHFGDGTRLSIL.

This clonotype was seen a handful of times. The chain joins TRBV3-1 to TRBJ2-7; either TRBD1 or TRBD2 may fit D (5 bases each). The V gene's germline CDR1 is LGHDT and CDR2 YNNKEL (reference sequence). The CDR3 loop spans 15 amino acids. V was shortened by 3 bases and J by 7 bases, with 19 bases between the two germline ends. The CDR3 sequence: CASSHSGTRGEEQYF. CDR3 sequence (DNA): TGTGCCAGCAGCCACTCGGGGACCCGAGGGGAAGAGCAGTACTTC.

This clonotype was picked up a small number of times. The rearrangement uses TRBV4-2 and TRBJ1-1; D gene unclear. V was shortened by 3 bases and J by 0 bases, with 8 bases between the two germline ends. CDR1 LGHNA and CDR2 YNFKEQ come from the germline V gene. This CDR3 has 14 residues. CDR3: CASSHKAMNTEAFF. CDR3 sequence (DNA): TGTGCCAGCAGCCACAAGGCCATGAACACTGAAGCTTTCTTT.

This clonotype ranks as medium-sized. J is TRBJ2-5 and V is TRBV12-3 or TRBV12-4; a weak D match, TRBD1 (6 bases). Trimming pared 3 bases from V and 5 bases from J, leaving 16 bases between. CDR3 size: 15 residues. CDR3 protein: CASSFAVGQGETQYF. CDR3 nucleotides: TGTGCCAGCAGTTTTGCGGTGGGCCAGGGGGAGACCCAGTACTTC.

V is TRBV4-1 and J is TRBJ1-4; D is possibly TRBD1 (5 bases). Trimming removed 4 bases at V and 4 bases at J, with 16 bases between. Germline lookup yields CDR1 MGHRA and CDR2 YSYEKL. The CDR3 consists of 16 residues. The CDR3 region is CASSRQPFRGNEKLFF. In DNA form, the CDR3 reads TGCGCCAGCAGCCGACAACCCTTTAGGGGTAATGAAAAACTGTTTTTT.

This clonotype was recorded a few times. This chain connects TRBV11-2 to TRBJ2-3; possibly TRBD1 or TRBD2 for D (6 bases each). Trimming pared 3 bases from V and 6 bases from J, leaving 16 bases between. CDR1 and CDR2 from the germline V gene are SGHAT and FQNNGV. CDR3 length: 15 residues. The chain's CDR3 is CASSFGGGRSDTQYF. In nucleotides, the CDR3 is TGTGCCAGCAGCTTTGGAGGGGGGCGTTCCGATACGCAGTATTTT.

This clonotype was seen repeatedly, ten times or more. V is TRBV18 and J is TRBJ2-3, with D perhaps TRBD1 (6 bases). The V gene lost 3 bases and the J gene lost 6 bases, with 10 bases spanning the gap. The CDR3 is made up of 13 amino acids. Germline CDR1 KGHSH, CDR2 LQKENI. The CDR3 DNA reads TGTGCCAGCTCACCTAGGGACACTGATACGCAGTATTTT. It translates to CASSPRDTDTQYF.

This clonotype was observed at least ten times. This sequence joins TRBV6-1 and TRBJ1-2; TRBD1 is a possible D gene (6 bases). V lost 3 bases and J lost 2, with 16 bases in between. The CDR3 has 16 residues. From germline, CDR1 is MNHNS and CDR2 SASEGT. CDR3 in DNA: TGTGCCAGCAGTGATTTAGGGGGATGGCTCAACTATGGCTACACCTTC. Its translation: CASSDLGGWLNYGYTF.

There are a few counts of this clonotype. J is TRBJ2-5 and V is TRBV9; D is undetermined. The CDR3 spans 15 residues. The V and J ends lost 1 base and 1 base respectively, with 11 bases between them. The germline gives CDR1 SGDLS, CDR2 YYNGEE. The CDR3 reads CASSVRSTFQETQYF. The DNA of the CDR3 is TGTGCCAGCAGCGTACGATCGACATTCCAAGAGACCCAGTACTTC.

This clonotype has ten or more counts. The V call is TRBV2, the J call TRBJ2-7, with D maybe TRBD1 (5 bases). The CDR3 length is 15 residues. V was trimmed by 2 bases and J by 0 bases, leaving 11 bases between them. CDR1 and CDR2 (germline): SNHLY, FYNNEI. In DNA form, the CDR3 reads TGTGCCAGCAGTGAACAGGGATGGGGCTCCTACGAGCAGTACTTC. This translates into CASSEQGWGSYEQYF.